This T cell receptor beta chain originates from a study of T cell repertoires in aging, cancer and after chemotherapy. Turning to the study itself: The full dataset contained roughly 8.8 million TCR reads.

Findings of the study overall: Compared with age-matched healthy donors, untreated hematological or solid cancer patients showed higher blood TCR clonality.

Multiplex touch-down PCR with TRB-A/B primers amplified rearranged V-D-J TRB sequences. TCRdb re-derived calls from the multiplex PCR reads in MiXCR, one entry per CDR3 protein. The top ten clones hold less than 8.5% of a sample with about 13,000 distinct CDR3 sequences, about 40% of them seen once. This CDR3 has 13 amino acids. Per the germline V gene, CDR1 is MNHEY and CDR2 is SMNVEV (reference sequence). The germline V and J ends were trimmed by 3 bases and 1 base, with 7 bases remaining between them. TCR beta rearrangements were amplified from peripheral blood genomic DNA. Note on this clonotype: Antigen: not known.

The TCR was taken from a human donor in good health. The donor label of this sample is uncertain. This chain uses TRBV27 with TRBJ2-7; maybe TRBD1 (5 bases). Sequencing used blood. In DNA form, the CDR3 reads TGTGCCAGCAGTTTGCCAGGGTCCTACGAGCAGTACTTC. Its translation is CASSLPGSYEQYF.